What follows are 9 T cell receptor beta chains derived from one specimen sequenced in a study of shared T cell receptors in the human thymus. Profiling relied on immunoSEQ multiplex PCR, and the TCRdb table lists in-frame clones only, not all of them. The sample contains around 730,000 clones, 70% to 90% of which appear only once. This same sample was also taken into another study, of human thymus T cells.

Sequenced input: thymocytes. The source is a girl under two years old with a congenital heart defect.

The CDR3 DNA sequence: TGTGCCAGCAGTCACACCGGGACAGGTGGTAGAGATACGCAGTATTTT. Its protein is CASSHTGTGGRDTQYF. This sequence joins TRBV6-4 and TRBJ2-3; 8 nucleotides line up with TRBD1. Germline V gene data show CDR1 as MRHNA and CDR2 as SNTAGT. The trim removed 5 bases at V and 5 bases at J, leaving 12 bases unmatched. CDR3 length equals 16 residues.

The V gene is TRBV6-4, the J gene TRBJ1-1; TRBD1 might be the D (6 bases). Germline V gene lookup returns CDR1 MRHNA and CDR2 SNTAGT. The V and J ends lost 0 bases and 7 bases respectively, with 15 bases between them. This CDR3 region has 15 residues. CDR3 in amino acids: CASSDSMGAGDEAFF. In DNA, the CDR3 is TGTGCCAGCAGTGACTCGATGGGGGCCGGGGATGAAGCTTTCTTT.

This clone has more than one count but fewer than ten. CDR3 bases: TGCAGCGTTGGGGCCGCCATGAACACTGAAGCTTTCTTT. This translates into CSVGAAMNTEAFF. The chain recombines TRBV29-1 with TRBJ1-1; D gene ambiguous. V was pared by 4 bases and J by 0 bases, with 9 bases between. Germline CDR1 reads SQVTM; CDR2 reads ANQGSEA. CDR3 length equals 13 residues.

DNA of the CDR3: TGTGCCAGCAGAGCGCTTCCGTCCTATGGCTACACCTTC. Its protein is CASRALPSYGYTF. This chain joins TRBV9 and TRBJ1-2; D uncertain. This CDR3 region has 13 residues. Trimming cost V 5 bases and J 4 bases, with 12 bases left between them. Germline lookup yields CDR1 SGDLS and CDR2 YYNGEE.

The V gene is TRBV2, the J gene TRBJ1-1; TRBD1 agrees at 7 bases. The CDR3 runs 16 residues. CDR1 and CDR2 (germline): SNHLY, FYNNEI. V lost 7 bases and J lost 4; bases outside the gene matches: 15. CDR3 amino acids: CASTRGRQGESTEAFF. The DNA for the CDR3 is TGTGCCAGCACTAGGGGGAGACAGGGCGAGAGCACTGAAGCTTTCTTT.

This chain connects TRBV14 to TRBJ1-1; D unresolved. The germline CDR1 and CDR2 sequences are SGHDN and FVKESK. V lost 3 bases and J 2 bases, leaving 13 bases between the germline ends. The CDR3 has 15 residues. CDR3: CASSHGRRSNTEAFF. CDR3 DNA: TGTGCCAGCAGCCATGGGCGTCGCTCAAACACTGAAGCTTTCTTT.

The V call is TRBV21-1, the J call TRBJ1-6; TRBD1 is the table's D call and was not checked against the DNA. TRBV21-1 is described as a pseudogene. The CDR3 is 15 amino acids. Written as DNA, the CDR3 is TGTGCCAGCAGCGCCCCGAGGGGGCAAGAGTCACCCCTCCACTTT. It specifies CASSAPRGQESPLHF.

The rearrangement uses TRBV7-8 and TRBJ1-5; 12 bases map to TRBD1. CDR1 and CDR2 from the germline V gene are SGHVS and FQNEAQ. The CDR3 runs to 20 residues. Trimming removed 5 bases from V and 0 bases from J; junction bases left unmatched: 14. In nucleotides, the CDR3 is TGTGCCAGCAGCCCCCTTCCCGGGACAGGGGGCCCCGGTAGCAATCAGCCCCAGCATTTT. Its translation: CASSPLPGTGGPGSNQPQHF.

The rearrangement uses TRBV7-4 and TRBJ2-1, with D tentatively TRBD1 (6 bases). The CDR3 covers 21 residues. Germline-derived CDR1 and CDR2 are SGHVT and SQSDAQ. Trimming removed 3 bases at V and 0 bases at J, with 27 bases between. As DNA, the CDR3 is TGTGCCAGCAGCTTCCCAAACCCGGGACAAGCTACTACGAGCTCCTACAATGAGCAGTTCTTC. Its translation: CASSFPNPGQATTSSYNEQFF.